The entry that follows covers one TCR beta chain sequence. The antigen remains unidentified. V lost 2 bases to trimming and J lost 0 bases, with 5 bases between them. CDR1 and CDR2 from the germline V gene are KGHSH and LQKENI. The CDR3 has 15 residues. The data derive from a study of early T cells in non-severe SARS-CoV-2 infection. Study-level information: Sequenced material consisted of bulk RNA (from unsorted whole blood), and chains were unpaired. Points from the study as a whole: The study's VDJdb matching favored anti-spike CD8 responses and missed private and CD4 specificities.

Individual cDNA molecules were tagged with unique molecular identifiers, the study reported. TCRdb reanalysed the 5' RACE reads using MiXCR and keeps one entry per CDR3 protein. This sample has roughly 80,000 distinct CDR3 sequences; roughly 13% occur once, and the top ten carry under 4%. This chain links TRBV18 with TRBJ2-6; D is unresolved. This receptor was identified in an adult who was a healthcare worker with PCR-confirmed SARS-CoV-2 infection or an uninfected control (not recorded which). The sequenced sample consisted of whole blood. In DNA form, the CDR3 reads TGTGCCAGCTCACCAACTCGCTCTGGGGCCAACGTCCTGACTTTC. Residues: CASSPTRSGANVLTF.